What follows describes a single TCR beta chain. The antigen this receptor binds is unknown. No much larger clonotype is one base removed from it; base qualities were not supplied. The sample originates from a study of CD8 T cells in Susac syndrome (dated 2019 in TCRdb). At the level of the whole study: The study used repertoire sequencing to test whether antigen drove CD8+ T cell activation and differentiation in Susac syndrome. What the authors observed across the whole study: The number of individuals in the TCR sequencing and HLA analysis was recognized as being relatively small.

From the cysteine through the phenylalanine, the CDR3 covers 12 amino acids. CDR3 DNA is the only sequence kept; it has 36 bases, read in frame from the first base. V sheds 3 bases and J sheds 8 bases, leaving 8 bases between their ends. RNA was extracted with the RNeasy kit and about 0.5 to 1 ug was reverse transcribed using random hexamers. The immunoSEQ multiplex PCR assay, which covers 54 Vbeta and 13 Jbeta segments, was used to amplify TCR beta CDR3 regions. PCR amplification bias was corrected using a synthetic template baseline for primer optimization and computational correction. The authors' pipeline ran thus. Reads were annotated to V, D and J genes per IMGT and analyzed with immunoSEQ Analyzer, keeping only productive sequences. Clonality was computed as one minus Shannon entropy normalized by log2 of the number of productive unique sequences. For each patient and control, public and private clones were evaluated within the 100 most prevalent clones. Clones were defined as Susac-specific when absent from the healthy and MS cohorts, from over a thousand published viral clones and from other ImmuneACCESS disease sequences. Using fastp trimming at Q25 and MiXCR clonotype assembly, TCRdb reanalyzed the public sequencing data and kept in-frame beta chains. Under each unique CDR3 protein, matching rows form one entry showing the most common genes and DNA. In this record, the V and J calls reflect TCRdb's handling and not the investigators' own analysis. A total of about 170,000 distinct CDR3 sequences appear in this sample, 90% to 95% of them only once. In total, the top ten clones hold under 0.095% of the sample.

Peripheral blood CD8+ and CD4+ T cells from healthy donors, Susac syndrome patients and multiple sclerosis patients were profiled by high-throughput TCR beta sequencing. Treatment-naive patients with stable or active relapsing-remitting disease fulfilling revised McDonald criteria were used as multiple sclerosis controls. Bulk CD8+ and CD4+ T cells were purified by magnetic negative isolation, while CD8+ TEMRA cells were enriched using FACS. Blood was drawn into EDTA tubes, processed within 24 hours, and PBMCs were isolated by density gradient centrifugation. PBMCs intended for TCR sequencing were cryopreserved in liquid nitrogen and were subsequently thawed in a 37 degrees C water bath. The sorted or isolated CD4+, CD8+ and CD8+ TEMRA cells had a purity of 90% or higher.

The source is a human donor with multiple sclerosis. The sample comprised CD4+ T cells from PBMCs. This chain is built from TRBV12-3 or TRBV12-4 and TRBJ1-3; no D segment can be confidently identified. The bases are TGTGCCAGCAGTTTCCCGGTGGACACCATATATTTT. This sequence encodes CASSFPVDTIYF.